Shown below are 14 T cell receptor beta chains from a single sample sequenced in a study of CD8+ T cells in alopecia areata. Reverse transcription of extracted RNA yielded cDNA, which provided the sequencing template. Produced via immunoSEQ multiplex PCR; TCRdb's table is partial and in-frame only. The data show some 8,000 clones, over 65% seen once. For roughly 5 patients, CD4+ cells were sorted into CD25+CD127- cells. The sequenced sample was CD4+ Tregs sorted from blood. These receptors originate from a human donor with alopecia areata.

The CDR3 region has the DNA TGCAGCGTACGACAGGGAAACTACGAGCAGTACTTC. Protein product: CSVRQGNYEQYF. The V gene is TRBV29-1, the J gene TRBJ2-7, with 7 positions matching TRBD1. This CDR3 comprises 12 residues. Germline CDR1 SQVTM, CDR2 ANQGSEA. V shed 6 bases, J shed 3 bases, and the junction held 5 bases outside the gene matches.

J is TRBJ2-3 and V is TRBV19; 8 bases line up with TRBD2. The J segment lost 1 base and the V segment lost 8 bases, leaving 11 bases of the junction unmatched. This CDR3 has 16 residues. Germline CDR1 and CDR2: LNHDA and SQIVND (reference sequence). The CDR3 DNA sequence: TGTGCCAGTGGGGTTGGTCTAGCGGGCGGCACAGATACGCAGTATTTT. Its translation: CASGVGLAGGTDTQYF.

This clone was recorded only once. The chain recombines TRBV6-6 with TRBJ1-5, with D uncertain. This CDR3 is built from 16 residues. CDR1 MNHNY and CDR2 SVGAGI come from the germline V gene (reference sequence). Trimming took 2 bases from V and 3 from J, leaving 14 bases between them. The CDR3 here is CASSYGPPLPNQPQHF. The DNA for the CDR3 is TGTGCCAGCAGTTACGGGCCCCCACTTCCCAATCAGCCCCAGCATTTT.

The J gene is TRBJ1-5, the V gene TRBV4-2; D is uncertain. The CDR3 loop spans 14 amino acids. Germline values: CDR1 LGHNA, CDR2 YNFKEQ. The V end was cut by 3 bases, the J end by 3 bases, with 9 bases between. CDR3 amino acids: CASSHPTSNQPQHF. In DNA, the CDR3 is TGTGCCAGCAGCCACCCGACTTCCAATCAGCCCCAGCATTTT.

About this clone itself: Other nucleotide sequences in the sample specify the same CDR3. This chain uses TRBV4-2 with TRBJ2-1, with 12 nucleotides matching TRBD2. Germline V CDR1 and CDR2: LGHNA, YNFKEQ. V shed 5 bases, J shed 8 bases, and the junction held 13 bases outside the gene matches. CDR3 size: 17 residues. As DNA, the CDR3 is TGTGCCAGCAGCAGAGCGGGACTAGCGGGTGTGTTCGATGAGCAGTTCTTC. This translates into CASSRAGLAGVFDEQFF.

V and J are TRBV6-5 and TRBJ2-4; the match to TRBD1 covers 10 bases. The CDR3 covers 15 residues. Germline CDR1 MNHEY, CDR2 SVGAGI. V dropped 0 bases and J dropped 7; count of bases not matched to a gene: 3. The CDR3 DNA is TGTGCCAGCAGTTACTCTGGGACAGGGGATAACATTCAGTACTTC. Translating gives CASSYSGTGDNIQYF.

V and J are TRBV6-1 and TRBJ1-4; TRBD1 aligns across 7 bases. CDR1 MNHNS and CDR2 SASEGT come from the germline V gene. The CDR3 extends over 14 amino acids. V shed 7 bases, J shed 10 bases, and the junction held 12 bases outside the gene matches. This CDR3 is CASNDQGVRGKLFF. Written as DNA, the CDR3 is TGTGCCAGCAACGACCAGGGGGTACGGGGAAAACTGTTTTTT.

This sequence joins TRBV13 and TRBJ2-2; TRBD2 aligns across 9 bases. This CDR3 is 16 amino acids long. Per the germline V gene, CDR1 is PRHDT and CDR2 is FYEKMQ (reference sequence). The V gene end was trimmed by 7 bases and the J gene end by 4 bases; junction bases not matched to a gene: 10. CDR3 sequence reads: CASTTSAGGFTGELFF. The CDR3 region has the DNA TGTGCCAGCACCACTTCAGCGGGGGGATTCACCGGGGAGCTGTTTTTT.

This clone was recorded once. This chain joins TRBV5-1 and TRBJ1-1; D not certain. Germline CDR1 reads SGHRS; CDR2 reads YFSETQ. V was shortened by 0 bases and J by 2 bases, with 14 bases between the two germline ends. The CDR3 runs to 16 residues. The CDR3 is CASSLAVGRVNTEAFF. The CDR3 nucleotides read TGCGCCAGCAGCTTGGCCGTTGGGAGAGTTAACACTGAAGCTTTCTTT.

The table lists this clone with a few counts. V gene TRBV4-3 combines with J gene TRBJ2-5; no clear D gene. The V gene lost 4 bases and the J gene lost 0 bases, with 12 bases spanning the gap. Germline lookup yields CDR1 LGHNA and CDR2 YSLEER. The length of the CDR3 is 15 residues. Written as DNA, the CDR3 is TGCGCCAGCAGCCCCAGCAAGCAAGACCAAGAGACCCAGTACTTC. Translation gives CASSPSKQDQETQYF.

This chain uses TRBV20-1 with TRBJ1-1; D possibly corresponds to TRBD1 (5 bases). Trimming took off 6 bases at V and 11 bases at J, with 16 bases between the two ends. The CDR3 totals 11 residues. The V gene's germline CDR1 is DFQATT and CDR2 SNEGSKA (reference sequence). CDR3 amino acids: CSAQRQPWAFF. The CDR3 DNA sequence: TGCAGTGCCCAGAGACAGCCTTGGGCTTTCTTT.

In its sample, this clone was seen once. The CDR3 region is CASSLGGAETQYF. As DNA, the CDR3 is TGTGCCAGCAGCTTAGGTGGAGCCGAGACCCAGTACTTC. This chain links TRBV11-2 with TRBJ2-5, with D uncertain. Germline CDR1 SGHAT, CDR2 FQNNGV. This CDR3 has 13 amino acids. The V and J ends lost 1 base and 5 bases respectively, with 8 bases between them. Full variable domain (outside the CDR3, taken from reference TRBV11-2 and TRBJ2-5): EAGVAQSPRYKIIEKRQSVAFWCNPISGHATLYWYQQILGQGPKLLIQFQNNGVVDDSQLPKDRFSAERLKGVDSTLKIQPAKLEDSAVYLCASSLGGAETQYFGPGTRLLVL.

CDR3 amino acids: CASSKQGSPYEQYF. The CDR3 DNA reads as TGTGCCAGCAGCAAACAGGGGTCTCCCTACGAGCAGTACTTC. This chain uses TRBV7-9 with TRBJ2-7; 7 bases agree with TRBD1. Germline values: CDR1 SEHNR, CDR2 FQNEAQ (reference sequence). The V segment lost 5 bases and the J segment 2 bases; nucleotides outside the gene matches: 6. This CDR3 has 14 amino acids.

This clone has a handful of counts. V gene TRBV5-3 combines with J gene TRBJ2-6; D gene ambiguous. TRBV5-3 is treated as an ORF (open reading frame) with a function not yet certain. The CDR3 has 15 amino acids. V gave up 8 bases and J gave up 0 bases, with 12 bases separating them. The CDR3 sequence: CASRPGASGANVLTF. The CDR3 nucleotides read TGTGCCAGTAGGCCAGGAGCCTCTGGGGCCAACGTCCTGACTTTC.